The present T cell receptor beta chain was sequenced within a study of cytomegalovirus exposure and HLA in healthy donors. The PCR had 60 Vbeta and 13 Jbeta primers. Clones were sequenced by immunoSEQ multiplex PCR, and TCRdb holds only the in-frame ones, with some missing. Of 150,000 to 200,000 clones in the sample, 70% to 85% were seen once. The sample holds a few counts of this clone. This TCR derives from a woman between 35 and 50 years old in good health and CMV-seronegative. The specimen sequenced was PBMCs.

The CDR3 bases are TGTGCCAGTAGGGAGGGCCTGCTCACTGAAGCTTTCTTT. Protein product: CASREGLLTEAFF. The V and J genes are TRBV7-9 and TRBJ1-1; D is unclear. The CDR3 consists of 13 residues. V was trimmed by 9 bases and J by 4 bases, leaving 15 bases between them. CDR1 SEHNR and CDR2 FQNEAQ come from the germline V gene (reference sequence).